The 14 T cell receptor beta chains reported below all come from one sample, sequenced in a study of blood T cell repertoires in COVID-19. Method: immunoSEQ multiplex PCR; TCRdb's copy keeps in-frame clones and lacks some. The sample holds about 190,000 clones; around 84% are singletons and the top ten take about 3.2%. Material for sequencing was PBMCs or T cells enriched from blood (not recorded which). The receptors come from a woman aged 25-40 years who had been exposed to COVID-19.

The rearrangement links TRBV11-3 to TRBJ2-7, with D maybe TRBD2 (7 bases). Between the trimmed V and J ends, which lost 1 base and 4 bases, there was a span of 14 bases. CDR1 is SGHNT, CDR2 YENEEA, per germline. The CDR3 extends over 15 amino acids. The CDR3 region is CASSLGRGGSYEQYF. In DNA, the CDR3 is TGTGCCAGCAGCTTAGGAAGGGGGGGGAGTTACGAGCAGTACTTC.

J is TRBJ1-1 and V is TRBV15; D gene unclear. This CDR3 is 12 amino acids long. V was shortened by 7 bases and J by 1 base, with 7 bases between the two germline ends. The germline gives CDR1 LNHNV, CDR2 YYDKDF (reference sequence). The CDR3 sequence: CATTRGNTEAFF. The DNA for the CDR3 is TGTGCCACCACCCGGGGGAACACTGAAGCTTTCTTT.

The rearrangement uses TRBV6-5 and TRBJ1-2, with 9 positions matching TRBD1. Germline values: CDR1 MNHEY, CDR2 SVGAGI. V dropped 2 bases and J dropped 8; count of bases not matched to a gene: 6. The CDR3 length is 14 residues. The chain's CDR3 is CASSYTDRGAGYTF. CDR3 nucleotides: TGTGCCAGCAGTTACACTGACAGGGGGGCGGGCTACACCTTC.

The V call is TRBV18, the J call TRBJ1-3; possible D gene TRBD1, 6 bases. Trimming pared 6 bases from V and 0 bases from J, leaving 15 bases between. The CDR3 is made up of 16 amino acids. Germline V gene sequence: CDR1 KGHSH, CDR2 LQKENI. In DNA, the CDR3 is TGTGCCAGCTCGCCTCCGACAGGTATCTCTGGAAACACCATATATTTT. It is translated as CASSPPTGISGNTIYF.

The chain links TRBV4-3 to TRBJ2-7, with D possibly being TRBD2 (5 bases). The CDR3 is made up of 15 amino acids. From germline, CDR1 is LGHNA and CDR2 YSLEER. With 1 base removed from V and 5 bases from J, the gap between germline ends came to 15 bases. CDR3: CASSQVGGLGDEQYF. The CDR3 coding sequence is TGCGCCAGCAGCCAAGTCGGAGGTTTGGGCGACGAGCAGTACTTC.

This chain links TRBV2 with TRBJ2-2, with 10 positions matching TRBD2. V shed 8 bases, J shed 2 bases, and the junction held 8 bases outside the gene matches. The CDR3 is 16 amino acids. CDR1 and CDR2 (germline): SNHLY, FYNNEI. The CDR3 sequence: CASGFRTSGNTGELFF. Here the CDR3 DNA reads TGTGCCAGCGGATTCAGGACTAGCGGTAACACCGGGGAGCTGTTTTTT.

The V call is TRBV30, the J call TRBJ1-4; 9 bases align to TRBD1. The V gene end was trimmed by 3 bases and the J gene end by 5 bases; junction bases not matched to a gene: 4. Germline CDR1 GTSNPN, CDR2 SVGIG (reference sequence). This CDR3 region has 14 residues. CDR3: CAWRAGTGNEKLFF. The DNA of the CDR3 is TGTGCCTGGAGGGCCGGGACAGGGAATGAAAAACTGTTTTTT.

J is TRBJ2-7 and V is TRBV19; TRBD1 aligns across 7 bases. The germline gives CDR1 LNHDA, CDR2 SQIVND (reference sequence). The V and J ends lost 4 bases and 6 bases, in that order; junction bases with no gene match: 6. CDR3 length: 13 residues. CDR3 bases: TGTGCCAGTAGTAACCGACAGGGACCCGAGCAGTACTTC. It translates to CASSNRQGPEQYF.

This rearrangement joins TRBV30 to TRBJ1-4; 7 nucleotides agree with TRBD1. Losses at the gene ends were 4 bases for V and 5 bases for J; bases not matched to a gene: 4. CDR3 length: 13 amino acids. Germline V CDR1 and CDR2: GTSNPN, SVGIG (reference sequence). The CDR3: CAWKGGLNEKLFF. The CDR3 DNA is TGTGCCTGGAAAGGGGGCCTGAATGAAAAACTGTTTTTT.

The CDR3 bases are TGTGCCAGCAGCCAAGAAGGTGGCGGGGGCCCCACAGATACGCAGTATTTT. Amino acids: CASSQEGGGGPTDTQYF. The chain uses TRBV4-2 and TRBJ2-3, with a tentative D call TRBD2 (7 bases). V was clipped by 0 bases and J by 2 bases, with 15 bases between them. The V gene's germline CDR1 is LGHNA and CDR2 YNFKEQ. The CDR3 extends over 17 amino acids.

This clone was detected only a few times. This chain links TRBV2 with TRBJ1-2; 7 nucleotides match TRBD1. The ends lost 4 bases at V and 4 bases at J; junction bases unmatched: 0. The germline CDR1 and CDR2 sequences are SNHLY and FYNNEI. The CDR3 contains 12 residues. CDR3 in amino acids: CASSGDSYGYTF. CDR3 nucleotide sequence: TGTGCCAGCAGTGGGGACAGCTATGGCTACACCTTC.

This chain links TRBV18 with TRBJ2-7; TRBD1 might be the D (5 bases). Trimming took 0 bases from V and 2 from J, leaving 5 bases between them. Germline V lookup: CDR1 KGHSH, CDR2 LQKENI. This CDR3 has 13 amino acids. CDR3 DNA sequence: TGTGCCAGCTCACCACCGGGGCCCTACGAGCAGTACTTC. Encoded protein: CASSPPGPYEQYF. The full variable domain, rest sourced from reference TRBV18 and TRBJ2-7, is NAGVMQNPRHLVRRRGQEARLRCSPMKGHSHVYWYRQLPEEGLKFMVYLQKENIIDESGMPKERFSAEFPKEGPSILRIQQVVRGDSAAYFCASSPPGPYEQYFGPGTRLTVT.

This clone was observed a handful of times. V and J are TRBV4-1 and TRBJ1-5; 7 nucleotides agree with TRBD1. This CDR3 spans 14 amino acids. With V trimmed by 2 bases and J by 6 bases, 4 bases remained unmatched. Germline lookup yields CDR1 MGHRA and CDR2 YSYEKL. The CDR3 DNA reads TGCGCCAGCAGCCAACAGGGGGTCGGTCAGCCCCAGCATTTT. This codes for CASSQQGVGQPQHF.

This clone has more than one count but fewer than ten. The chain combines TRBV5-1 with TRBJ2-7, with TRBD2 identical over 10 bases. Trimming removed 3 bases from V and 9 bases from J; junction bases left unmatched: 12. The CDR3 runs to 15 residues. Germline V gives CDR1 SGHRS, CDR2 YFSETQ. Written as DNA, the CDR3 is TGCGCCAGCAGCTCGACTAGCGGGTTCGGCCGATGGCAGTACTTC. This sequence encodes CASSSTSGFGRWQYF. Drawing the rest from reference TRBV5-1 and TRBJ2-7, the complete variable domain is KAGVTQTPRYLIKTRGQQVTLSCSPISGHRSVSWYQQTPGQGLQFLFEYFSETQRNKGNFPGRFSGRQFSNSRSEMNVSTLELGDSALYLCASSSTSGFGRWQYFGPGTRLTVT.